The next 13 T cell receptor beta chains were all read from a single sample in a study of vaccination and CD4 T cells after COVID-19. The Oncomine TCR Beta short-read assay generated sequence data from the DNA of cultured CD4+ T cells. TCRdb passed the PCR reads through MiXCR, listing each CDR3 protein once. The data show some 15,000 distinct CDR3 sequences, over 45% seen once. Their cognate antigens are unknown. Time point noted: late sampling 161 to 241 days after vaccination in a few convalescent patients. The treatment was: approximately 10-day PBMC culture with coronavirus spike peptide pools or control peptides (ViraFEST assay). Source: CD4+ T cells from blood, cultured in vitro, taken about 7 months after SARS-CoV-2 vaccination. Receptors were obtained from a human donor who had recovered from COVID-19.

The chain carries TRBV19 and TRBJ2-5; 9 bases map to TRBD1. Germline CDR1 LNHDA, CDR2 SQIVND (reference sequence). V was clipped by 3 bases and J by 1 base; unmatched bases: 6. The CDR3 is 16 residues long. The chain's CDR3 is CASSIGYRGRQETQYF. The CDR3 DNA is TGTGCCAGTAGTATCGGGTACAGGGGGCGCCAAGAGACCCAGTACTTC. Supplemented by reference TRBV19 and TRBJ2-5, the full variable domain reads DGGITQSPKYLFRKEGQNVTLSCEQNLNHDAMYWYRQDPGQGLRLIYYSQIVNDFQKGDIAEGYSVSREKKESFPLTVTSAQKNPTAFYLCASSIGYRGRQETQYFGPGTRLLVL.

This clonotype was seen a handful of times. The chain carries TRBV20-1 and TRBJ2-7; the match to TRBD2 covers 8 bases. The CDR3 has 19 residues. V was clipped by 5 bases and J by 0 bases; unmatched bases: 21. Germline V lookup: CDR1 DFQATT, CDR2 SNEGSKA (reference sequence). CDR3 sequence: CSARRPLAVPPWSSYEQYF. CDR3 nucleotide sequence: TGCAGTGCTCGCCGCCCACTAGCGGTTCCACCCTGGAGCTCCTACGAGCAGTACTTC.

This chain connects TRBV7-2 to TRBJ2-7; unclear D gene. This CDR3 is 14 amino acids long. In germline, CDR1 is SGHTA, CDR2 FQGNSA. V was trimmed by 1 base and J by 5 bases, leaving 12 bases between them. The CDR3, as DNA: TGTGCCAGCAGCTTAGATGCAGGTTTAGACGAGCAGTACTTC. Translation gives CASSLDAGLDEQYF. The full variable domain, in which reference TRBV7-2 and TRBJ2-7 provide the parts outside the CDR3, is GAGVSQSPSNKVTEKGKDVELRCDPISGHTALYWYRQSLGQGLEFLIYFQGNSAPDKSGLPSDRFSAERTGGSVSTLTIQRTQQEDSAVYLCASSLDAGLDEQYFGPGTRLTVT.

This chain connects TRBV20-1 to TRBJ2-3; unclear D gene. Trimming removed 3 bases from V and 2 bases from J, with 9 bases in between. The CDR3 extends over 13 amino acids. Germline V CDR1 and CDR2: DFQATT, SNEGSKA (reference sequence). The CDR3 DNA reads TGCAGTGCTAGCCTAGTCACCACAGATACGCAGTATTTT. This gives the protein CSASLVTTDTQYF.

The chain links TRBV5-1 to TRBJ2-7, with D unresolved. Germline CDR1 reads SGHRS; CDR2 reads YFSETQ. CDR3 size: 13 residues. Trimming took off 3 bases at V and 6 bases at J, with 13 bases between the two ends. CDR3 bases: TGCGCCAGCAGCTACAATCCTGGCGGCGAGCAGTACTTC. Protein sequence: CASSYNPGGEQYF.

V is TRBV20-1 and J is TRBJ2-1; 9 nucleotides line up with TRBD2. Germline V gives CDR1 DFQATT, CDR2 SNEGSKA (reference sequence). Germline trimming cut 5 bases from V and 5 bases from J; bases unmatched to any gene: 13. This CDR3 spans 16 amino acids. The CDR3: CSALASGAKNNNEQFF. Written as DNA, the CDR3 is TGCAGTGCTTTGGCTAGCGGGGCCAAGAACAACAATGAGCAGTTCTTC.

Here the CDR3 DNA reads TGCAGTGCCGAAGACAGCAGCTCCTATAATTCACCCCTCCACTTT. It specifies CSAEDSSSYNSPLHF. The rearrangement links TRBV20-1 to TRBJ1-6; D perhaps matches TRBD1 (5 bases). V shed 6 bases and J shed 0 bases, with 12 bases lying between them. Germline-derived CDR1 and CDR2 are DFQATT and SNEGSKA (reference sequence). This CDR3 spans 15 amino acids.

V gene TRBV6-5 combines with J gene TRBJ2-7; 8 positions agree with TRBD2. The CDR3 extends over 16 amino acids. CDR1 and CDR2 from the germline V gene are MNHEY and SVGAGI. V was pared by 0 bases and J by 1 base, with 5 bases of the junction left unmatched. CDR3 nucleotides: TGTGCCAGCAGTTACTCAGCGGGGGCGGGATCCTACGAGCAGTACTTC. Protein sequence: CASSYSAGAGSYEQYF.

The chain joins TRBV7-2 to TRBJ2-5; TRBD2 might be the D (7 bases). Germline loops: CDR1 SGHTA, CDR2 FQGNSA. The V end lost 0 bases, the J end lost 5 bases, and 13 bases lay between the germline ends. The CDR3 totals 15 residues. The CDR3 spells CASSLAGGPLETQYF. The CDR3 DNA follows: TGTGCCAGCAGCTTAGCGGGGGGGCCCTTGGAGACCCAGTACTTC.

The V call is TRBV20-1, the J call TRBJ2-7; no reliable D call. CDR3 length: 14 residues. Germline lookup yields CDR1 DFQATT and CDR2 SNEGSKA (reference sequence). Between the trimmed V and J ends, which lost 0 bases and 2 bases, there was a span of 11 bases. Written as DNA, the CDR3 is TGCAGTGCTAGAGACCCACAGTTAACCTACGAGCAGTACTTC. As protein: CSARDPQLTYEQYF.

This chain uses TRBV20-1 with TRBJ1-2; perhaps TRBD1 as D (5 bases). The V gene lost 4 bases and the J gene lost 3 bases, with 9 bases spanning the gap. Germline CDR1 DFQATT, CDR2 SNEGSKA (reference sequence). The length of the CDR3 is 12 residues. This CDR3 is CSATGYDYGYTF. The CDR3 DNA follows: TGCAGTGCTACAGGGTACGACTATGGCTACACCTTC.

The J gene is TRBJ2-1, the V gene TRBV24-1; 11 positions match TRBD1. The CDR3 is 13 amino acids. Germline CDR1 and CDR2: KGHDR and SFDVKD. V trimming: 9 bases; J trimming: 9 bases; junction bases outside the gene matches: 6. CDR3 in amino acids: CATGQGALVEQFF. The CDR3 DNA reads as TGTGCCACCGGACAGGGGGCGTTGGTTGAGCAGTTCTTC.

V gene TRBV20-1 combines with J gene TRBJ1-5, with a possible D match to TRBD1 (5 bases). Looked up from germline, CDR1 is DFQATT and CDR2 is SNEGSKA (reference sequence). V lost 0 bases and J lost 3, with 12 bases in between. This CDR3 is 15 amino acids long. The CDR3 DNA is TGCAGTGCTAGAGATTTCGGCAGGGTCAATCAGCCCCAGCATTTT. Translation gives CSARDFGRVNQPQHF.